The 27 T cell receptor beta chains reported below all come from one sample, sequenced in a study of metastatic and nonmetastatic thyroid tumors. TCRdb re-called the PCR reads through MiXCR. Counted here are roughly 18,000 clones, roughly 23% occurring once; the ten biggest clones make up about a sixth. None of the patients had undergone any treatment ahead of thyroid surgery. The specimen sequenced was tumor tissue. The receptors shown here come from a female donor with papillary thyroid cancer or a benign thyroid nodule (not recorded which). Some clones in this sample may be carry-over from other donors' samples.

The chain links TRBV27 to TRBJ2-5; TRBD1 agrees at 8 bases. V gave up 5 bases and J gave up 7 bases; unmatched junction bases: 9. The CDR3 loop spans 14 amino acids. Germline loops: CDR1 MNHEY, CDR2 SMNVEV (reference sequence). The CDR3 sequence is CASSLQGAVGTQYF. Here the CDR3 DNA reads TGTGCCAGCAGTCTTCAGGGGGCAGTGGGGACCCAGTACTTC.

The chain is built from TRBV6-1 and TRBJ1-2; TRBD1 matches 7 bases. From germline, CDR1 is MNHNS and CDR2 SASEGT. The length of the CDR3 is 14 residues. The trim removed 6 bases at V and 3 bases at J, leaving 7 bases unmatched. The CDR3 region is CASRETGYDYGYTF. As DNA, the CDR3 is TGTGCCAGCAGAGAGACAGGGTATGACTATGGCTACACCTTC.

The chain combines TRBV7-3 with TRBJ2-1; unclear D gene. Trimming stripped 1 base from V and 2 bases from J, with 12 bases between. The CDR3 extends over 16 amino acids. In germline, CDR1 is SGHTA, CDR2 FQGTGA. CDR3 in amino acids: CASSLSNVGTYNEQFF. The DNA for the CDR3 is TGTGCCAGCAGCTTAAGTAATGTCGGTACCTACAATGAGCAGTTCTTC.

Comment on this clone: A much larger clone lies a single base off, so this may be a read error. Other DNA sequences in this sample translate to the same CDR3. CDR3 residues: CASGTLAGYTF. As DNA, the CDR3 is TGTGCCAGTGGGACTCTAGCGGGCTACACCTTC. The chain employs TRBV19 and TRBJ1-2; maybe TRBD1 (5 bases). V lost 8 bases and J lost 8, with 12 bases in between. The CDR3 is 11 amino acids. Looked up from germline, CDR1 is LNHDA and CDR2 is SQIVND (reference sequence).

CDR3 coding DNA: TGTGCCAGCAGCTTAGAGTCTAGCGTGGTCCCCGGGGAGCTGTTTTTT. Its translation: CASSLESSVVPGELFF. The chain employs TRBV11-1 and TRBJ2-2; tentative D call: TRBD2 (6 bases). The V and J ends lost 1 base and 6 bases respectively, with 15 bases between them. Germline V gene sequence: CDR1 SGHAT, CDR2 FQDESV (reference sequence). There are 16 residues in the CDR3.

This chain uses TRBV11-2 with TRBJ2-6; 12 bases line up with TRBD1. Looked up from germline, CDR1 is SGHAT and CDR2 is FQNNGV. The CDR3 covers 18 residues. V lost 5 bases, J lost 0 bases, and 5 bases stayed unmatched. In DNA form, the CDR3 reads TGTGCCAGCAGCCCGGGGACAGGGGGCTTCTCTGGGGCCAACGTCCTGACTTTC. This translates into CASSPGTGGFSGANVLTF.

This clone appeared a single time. CDR3 bases: TGTGCCTGGAGTCCCGGGTTGTCTAATGAAAAACTGTTTTTT. Protein product: CAWSPGLSNEKLFF. The chain combines TRBV30 with TRBJ1-4; unclear D gene. CDR3 length: 14 residues. Germline V gene lookup returns CDR1 GTSNPN and CDR2 SVGIG (reference sequence). Trimming pared 2 bases from V and 3 bases from J, leaving 10 bases between.

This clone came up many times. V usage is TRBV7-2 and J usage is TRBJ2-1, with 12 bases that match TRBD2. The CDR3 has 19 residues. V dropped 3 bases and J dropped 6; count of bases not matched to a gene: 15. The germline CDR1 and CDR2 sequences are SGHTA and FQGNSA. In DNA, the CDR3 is TGTGCCAGCAGCTTCGCTAGCGGGAGGGCTCTTAGTCGGCGCAATGAGCAGTTCTTC. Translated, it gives CASSFASGRALSRRNEQFF.

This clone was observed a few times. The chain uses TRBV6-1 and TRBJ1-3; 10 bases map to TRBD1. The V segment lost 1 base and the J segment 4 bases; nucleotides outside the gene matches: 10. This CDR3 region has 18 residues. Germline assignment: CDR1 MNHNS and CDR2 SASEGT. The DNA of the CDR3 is TGTGCCAGCAGTGAAGTCGGACAGGGGGGGACCATGGGAAACACCATATATTTT. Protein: CASSEVGQGGTMGNTIYF.

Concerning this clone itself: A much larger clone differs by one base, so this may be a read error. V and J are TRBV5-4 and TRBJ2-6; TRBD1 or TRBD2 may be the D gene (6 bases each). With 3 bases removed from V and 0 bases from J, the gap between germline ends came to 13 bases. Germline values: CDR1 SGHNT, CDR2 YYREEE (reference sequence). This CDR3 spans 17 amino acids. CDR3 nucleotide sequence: TGTGCCAGCAGCTACGGGGGCCGCCACTCTGGGGCCAACGTCCTGACTTTC. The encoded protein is CASSYGGRHSGANVLTF.

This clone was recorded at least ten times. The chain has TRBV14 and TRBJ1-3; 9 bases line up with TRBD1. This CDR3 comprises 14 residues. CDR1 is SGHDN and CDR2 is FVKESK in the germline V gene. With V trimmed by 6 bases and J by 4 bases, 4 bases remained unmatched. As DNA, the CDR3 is TGTGCCAGCAGTCACAGGGGGCAAGGAAACACCATATATTTT. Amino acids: CASSHRGQGNTIYF.

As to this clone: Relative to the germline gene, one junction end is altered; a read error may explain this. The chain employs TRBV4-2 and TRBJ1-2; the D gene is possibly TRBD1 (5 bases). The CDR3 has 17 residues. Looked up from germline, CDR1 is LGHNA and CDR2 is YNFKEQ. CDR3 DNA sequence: TGTGTCAGCAGCCCGACGGCGTATGAGGGGCTAAACTATGGCTACACCTTC. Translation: CVSSPTAYEGLNYGYTF.

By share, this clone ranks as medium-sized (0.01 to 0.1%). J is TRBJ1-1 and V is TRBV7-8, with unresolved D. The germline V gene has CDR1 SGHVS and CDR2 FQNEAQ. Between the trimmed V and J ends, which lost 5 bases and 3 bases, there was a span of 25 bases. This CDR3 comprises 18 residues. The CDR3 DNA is TGTGCCAGCAGCCGGACCACCGCATCGGGGATTGGGTACACTGAAGCTTTCTTT. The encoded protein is CASSRTTASGIGYTEAFF.

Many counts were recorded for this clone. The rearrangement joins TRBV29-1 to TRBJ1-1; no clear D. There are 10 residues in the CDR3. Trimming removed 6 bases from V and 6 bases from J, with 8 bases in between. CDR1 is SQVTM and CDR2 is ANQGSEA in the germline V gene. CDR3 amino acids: CSVGRAEAFF. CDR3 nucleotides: TGCAGCGTAGGGAGGGCTGAAGCTTTCTTT. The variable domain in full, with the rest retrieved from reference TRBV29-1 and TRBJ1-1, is SAVISQKPSRDICQRGTSLTIQCQVDSQVTMMFWYRQQPGQSLTLIATANQGSEATYESGFVIDKFPISRPNLTFSTLTVSNMSPEDSSIYLCSVGRAEAFFGQGTRLTVV.

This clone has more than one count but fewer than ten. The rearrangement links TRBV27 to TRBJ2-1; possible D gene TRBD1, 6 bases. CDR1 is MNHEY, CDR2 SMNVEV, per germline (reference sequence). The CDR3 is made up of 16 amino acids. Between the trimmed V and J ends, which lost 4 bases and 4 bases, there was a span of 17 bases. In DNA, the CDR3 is TGTGCCAGCAGTTCAGGGGCAATTGGGTCGTACAATGAGCAGTTCTTC. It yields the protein CASSSGAIGSYNEQFF.

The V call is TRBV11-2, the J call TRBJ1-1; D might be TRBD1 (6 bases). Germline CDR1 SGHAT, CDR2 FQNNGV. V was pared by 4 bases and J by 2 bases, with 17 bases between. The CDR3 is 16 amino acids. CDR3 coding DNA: TGTGCCAGCAGCTCCTTGCGGGGGGCGGGAAACACTGAAGCTTTCTTT. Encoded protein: CASSSLRGAGNTEAFF.

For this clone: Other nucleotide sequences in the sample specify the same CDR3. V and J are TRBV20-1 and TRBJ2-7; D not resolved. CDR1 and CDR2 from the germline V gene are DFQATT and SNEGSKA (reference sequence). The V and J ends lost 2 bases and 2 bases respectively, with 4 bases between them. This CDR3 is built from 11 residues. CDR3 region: CSARTTYEQYF. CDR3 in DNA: TGCAGTGCTAGAACCACCTACGAGCAGTACTTC.

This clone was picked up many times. CDR3 nucleotide sequence: TGTGCCAGCAGTTCCCGGACTAGCGGGAGAGAGACCCAGTACTTC. This gives the protein CASSSRTSGRETQYF. The chain links TRBV12-3 or TRBV12-4 to TRBJ2-5, with 13 positions matching TRBD2. The V and J ends lost 4 bases and 4 bases, in that order; junction bases with no gene match: 3. The CDR3 consists of 15 residues.

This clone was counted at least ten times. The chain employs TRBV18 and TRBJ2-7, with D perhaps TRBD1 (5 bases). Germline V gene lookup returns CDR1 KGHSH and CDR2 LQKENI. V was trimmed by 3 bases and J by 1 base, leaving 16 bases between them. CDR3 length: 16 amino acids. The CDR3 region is CASSPLQGSTSYEQYF. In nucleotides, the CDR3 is TGTGCCAGCTCACCGTTGCAGGGATCGACATCCTACGAGCAGTACTTC.

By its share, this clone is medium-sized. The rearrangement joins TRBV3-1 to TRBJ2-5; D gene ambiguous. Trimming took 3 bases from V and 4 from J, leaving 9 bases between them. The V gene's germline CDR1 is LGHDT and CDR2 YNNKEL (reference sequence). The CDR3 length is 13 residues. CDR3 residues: CASSQGHRETQYF. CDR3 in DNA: TGTGCCAGCAGCCAGGGCCATCGAGAGACCCAGTACTTC.

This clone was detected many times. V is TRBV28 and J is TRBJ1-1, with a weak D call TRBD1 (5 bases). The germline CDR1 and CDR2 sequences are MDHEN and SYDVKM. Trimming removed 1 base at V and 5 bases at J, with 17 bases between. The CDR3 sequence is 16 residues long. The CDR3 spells CASSLSRGSLGTEAFF. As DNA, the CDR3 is TGTGCCAGCAGTTTATCTCGGGGCAGTCTCGGGACTGAAGCTTTCTTT.

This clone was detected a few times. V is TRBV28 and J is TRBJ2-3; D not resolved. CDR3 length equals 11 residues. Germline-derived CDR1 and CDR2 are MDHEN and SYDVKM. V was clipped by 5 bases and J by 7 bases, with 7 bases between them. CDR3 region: CASSTRNTQYF. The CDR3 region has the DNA TGTGCCAGCAGTACCAGGAATACGCAGTATTTT.

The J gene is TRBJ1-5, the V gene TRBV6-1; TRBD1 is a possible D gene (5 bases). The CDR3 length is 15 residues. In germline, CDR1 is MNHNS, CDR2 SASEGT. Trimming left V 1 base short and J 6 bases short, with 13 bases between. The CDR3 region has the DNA TGTGCCAGCAGTGAAGGCCAGGGTTGGAGTCAGCCCCAGCATTTT. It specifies CASSEGQGWSQPQHF.

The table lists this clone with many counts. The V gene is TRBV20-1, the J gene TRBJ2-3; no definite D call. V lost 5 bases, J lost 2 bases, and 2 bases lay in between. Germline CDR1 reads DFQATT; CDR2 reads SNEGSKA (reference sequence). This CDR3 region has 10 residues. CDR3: CSADTDTQYF. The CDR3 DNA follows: TGCAGTGCTGACACAGATACGCAGTATTTT.

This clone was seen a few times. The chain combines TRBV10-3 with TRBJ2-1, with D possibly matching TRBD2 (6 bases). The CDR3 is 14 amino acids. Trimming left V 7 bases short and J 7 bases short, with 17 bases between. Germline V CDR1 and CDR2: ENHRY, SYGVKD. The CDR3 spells CAIKGTLATNEQFF. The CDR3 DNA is TGTGCCATCAAAGGGACTCTCGCAACTAATGAGCAGTTCTTC.

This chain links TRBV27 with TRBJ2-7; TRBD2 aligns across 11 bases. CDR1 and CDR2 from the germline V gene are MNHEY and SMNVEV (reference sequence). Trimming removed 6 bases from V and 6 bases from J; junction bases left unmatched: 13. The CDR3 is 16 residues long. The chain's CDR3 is CASRVGTSGYRGEQYF. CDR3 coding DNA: TGTGCCAGCAGAGTTGGGACTAGCGGCTACAGGGGCGAGCAGTACTTC.

The CDR3 DNA is TGTGCCAGCAGTTCCACCGACAGCACCTACGAGCAGTACTTC. Translating it yields CASSSTDSTYEQYF. The V call is TRBV27, the J call TRBJ2-7, with TRBD1 as a possible D gene (5 bases). CDR3 length: 14 residues. CDR1 is MNHEY and CDR2 is SMNVEV in the germline V gene (reference sequence). V was pared by 4 bases and J by 2 bases, with 12 bases between.